This record looks at one TCR beta chain sequence and its context. This receptor's antigen is unknown. No per-base quality is available; no much larger clone lies one base away. The data derive from a study of radiotherapy plus CTLA-4 blockade in lung cancer (dated by TCRdb to 2017 to 2018). About the study as a whole: Objective responses occurred in roughly 20% of enrolled patients, and just over 30% achieved disease control.

Findings and caveats that apply to the study as a whole: The strongest predictors of response, as reported, were early dynamic changes in blood T cell clones along with a rise in serum interferon-beta after radiation. After treatment with radiotherapy and ipilimumab, TCR clones that originated in tumors expanded in peripheral blood.

In this study, focal radiation therapy paired with CTLA-4 blockade (ipilimumab) was tested in patients who had chemo-refractory metastatic non-small-cell lung cancer. The library relied on the immunoSEQ multiplex PCR assay. Drawn from immuneACCESS, this table holds only the in-frame rearrangements with V and J called that TCRdb kept. Clones are partly lost; checked studies trace under half to an unresolved V gene and leave the rest unexplained. The sample has approximately 40,000 clones on record, about two thirds of them singletons. Approximately 10% of the sample is taken by the ten largest. The junction shows trimming of 2 bases on V and 1 base on J, and the gene matches do not reach 7 bases of it. Its CDR3 holds 17 amino acids, cysteine through phenylalanine. Just the 51-base CDR3 DNA is kept, in frame starting at base 1. From the germline V gene, CDR1 is SGHDT and CDR2 is YYEEEE.

The chain was built from TRBV5-6 and TRBJ2-2, with TRBD1 matching 8 junction bases. This sequence was found in a human donor with non-small cell lung cancer who had stable disease on radiotherapy plus ipilimumab. The source material was peripheral blood, sampled from a patient treated with radiotherapy plus ipilimumab. The nucleotide sequence is given as TGTGCCAGCAGCTTAGACAGGGGTACAGTGAACACCGGGGAGCTGTTTTTT. This sequence encodes CASSLDRGTVNTGELFF.